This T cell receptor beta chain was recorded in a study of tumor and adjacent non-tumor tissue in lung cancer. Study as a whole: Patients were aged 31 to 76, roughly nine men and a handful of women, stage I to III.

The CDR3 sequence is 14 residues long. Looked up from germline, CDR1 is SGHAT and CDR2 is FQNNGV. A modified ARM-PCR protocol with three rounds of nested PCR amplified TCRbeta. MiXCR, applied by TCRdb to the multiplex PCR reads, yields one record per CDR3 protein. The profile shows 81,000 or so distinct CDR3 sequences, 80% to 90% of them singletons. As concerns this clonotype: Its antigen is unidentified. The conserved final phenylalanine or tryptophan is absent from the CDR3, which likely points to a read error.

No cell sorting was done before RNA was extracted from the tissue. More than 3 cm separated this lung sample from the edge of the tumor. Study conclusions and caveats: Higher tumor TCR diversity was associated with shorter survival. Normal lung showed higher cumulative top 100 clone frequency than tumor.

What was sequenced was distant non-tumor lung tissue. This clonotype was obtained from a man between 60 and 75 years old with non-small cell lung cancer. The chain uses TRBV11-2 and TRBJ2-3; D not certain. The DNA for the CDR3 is TGTGCCAACAGCCCTACAGTTGGGGCAGATACGCAGTATTTG. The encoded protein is CANSPTVGADTQYL.